What follows is one T cell receptor beta chain and its context. The same CDR3 can be traced to other DNA sequences in this sample. These data come from a study of T cell responses to AZD1222 COVID-19 vaccine. Clones were read by immunoSEQ multiplex PCR, and TCRdb kept only the in-frame ones, dropping some. The sample records approximately 150,000 clones, approximately 94% being singletons. Germline-derived CDR1 and CDR2 are KGHSH and LQKENI. The germline V and J ends were trimmed by 3 bases and 1 base, with 6 bases remaining between them. The CDR3 is made up of 13 amino acids. The V gene is TRBV18, the J gene TRBJ2-5; D uncertain. The sequence was collected from an adult who received the AZD1222 COVID-19 vaccine. Sample: peripheral blood, taken 28 days after the second AZD1222 dose. DNA for the CDR3: TGTGCCAGCTCACCCGGAGTCCAAGAGACCCAGTACTTC. Translating it yields CASSPGVQETQYF.